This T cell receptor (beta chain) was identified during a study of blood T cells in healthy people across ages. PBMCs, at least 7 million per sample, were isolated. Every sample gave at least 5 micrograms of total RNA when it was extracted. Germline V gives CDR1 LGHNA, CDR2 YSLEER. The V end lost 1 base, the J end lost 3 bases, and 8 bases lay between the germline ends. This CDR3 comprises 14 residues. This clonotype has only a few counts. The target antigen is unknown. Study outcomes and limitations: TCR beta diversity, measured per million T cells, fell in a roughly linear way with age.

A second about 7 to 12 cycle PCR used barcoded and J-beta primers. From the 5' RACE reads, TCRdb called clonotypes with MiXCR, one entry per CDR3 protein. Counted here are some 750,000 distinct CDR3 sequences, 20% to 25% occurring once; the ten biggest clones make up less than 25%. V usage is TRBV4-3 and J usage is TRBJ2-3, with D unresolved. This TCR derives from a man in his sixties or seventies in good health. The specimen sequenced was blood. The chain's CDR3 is CASSQVSWTDTQYF. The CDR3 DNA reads TGCGCCAGCAGCCAAGTGTCGTGGACAGATACGCAGTATTTT.